This TCR beta chain was profiled in a study of technical replicates of blood from a handful of donors. Clones were read by immunoSEQ multiplex PCR, and TCRdb kept only the in-frame ones, dropping some. The sample includes tens of thousands of clones, around 94% seen only once; the top ten take roughly 0.22%. Germline V gene lookup returns CDR1 LNHNV and CDR2 YYDKDF (reference sequence). V gave up 1 base and J gave up 4 bases; unmatched junction bases: 9. This CDR3 has 17 amino acids. The specimen was T cells isolated from PBMCs. The receptor was derived from a human donor in good health. The chain combines TRBV15 with TRBJ1-3; 8 bases align to TRBD1. CDR3 DNA: TGTGCCACCAGCAGAGGGGTTCTTAGGACAGGGGGAAACACCATATATTTT. It is translated as CATSRGVLRTGGNTIYF.